This T cell receptor (beta chain) emerged from a study of beta chain features in type 1 diabetes (dated by TCRdb to 2017 to 2018). The study in broad terms: Mean age, gender distribution, total cell number and subset yield were not different between patients and healthy donors. The study compared TCRB repertoires of sorted circulating CD4+ T cell subsets between recently diagnosed type 1 diabetes patients and matched healthy donors. A total of 85 million to 110 million sorted cells were examined across all samples, and RNA yield correlated strongly with the number of cells per subset. Regulatory and stem cell-like memory subsets were isolated from only 8 patients and roughly eight healthy donors, whereas naive and central memory subsets came from all 30 or so donors. Findings and caveats that apply to the study as a whole: Only small numbers of individuals were included in the HLA sub-analyses, which left unresolved whether HLA type had any influence on TCRB rearrangement. PCR might favor shorter templates, but patient and control samples were amplified and corrected together, so any skew would affect both groups equally. Fewer insertions and more nucleotide deletions at VDJ recombination sites were observed in patients with type 1 diabetes, implying thymic rearrangement abnormalities. In all four CD4+ subsets, TCRB CDR3 length was moderately but significantly shorter in type 1 diabetes patients. The naive, central memory and regulatory TCRB repertoires appeared to resemble one another more closely among patients than among healthy donors. Because cDNA was sequenced instead of genomic DNA, activated cells with high expression could be over-represented, although the groups did not differ in activation or CD3 levels.

The CDR3 has 14 amino acids, counting the end cysteine and phenylalanine. Of all the DNA, just the CDR3 is kept, 42 bases in frame from base 1. CDR1 and CDR2 are drawn from the germline V gene (reference sequence): SEHNR, FQNEAQ. Trimming costs V 8 bases and J 2 bases, and their ends lie 15 bases apart. The entire amount of isolated RNA was reverse transcribed using the High Capacity cDNA Reverse Transcription Kit, so the sequenced TCRB transcripts were expressed ones. Naive, central memory and regulatory T cell samples underwent deep immunoSEQ sequencing, averaging roughly 3.4 million total reads per sample. Sorted cells were lysed in RLT buffer, and RNA was extracted using DNase-treated RNeasy Micro or Mini kits according to cell number. Each cell subset was processed on its own to prevent cross-contamination, while patient and healthy donor samples were processed together. The immunoSEQ multiplex PCR was used to amplify TCRB sequences from cDNA, yielding 87-bp fragments that span the CDR3 region. Sequencing of the amplicons was done on the Illumina HiSeq platform. In the authors' own workflow: PCR bias was computationally corrected using synthetic template baselines, reads within Hamming distance 2 were collapsed, and singletons that could not be merged were discarded. Reads were aligned to IMGT to assign V, D and J genes, CDR3 length, and insertions or deletions at six rearrangement sites. Within each subset, clonotype counts were normalized to sorted cell number, and only after that were true diversity and Gini coefficients computed with the tcR R package. Repertoire sharing was quantified using the overlap coefficient calculated on TCRB nucleotide sequences. The clones in this table, taken by TCRdb from immuneACCESS, are in-frame only. Not every clone is retained; where verified, under half of the shortfall comes from an unresolved V gene, and the cause of the rest is unknown. V and J calls and clone size are given by that table; D and trimming were obtained from the DNA. The sample records hundreds of thousands of clones, 14% of which are singletons. The ten largest account for roughly 6.7% of the sample.

Each donor gave one peripheral blood draw, roughly 0.11 L on average, collected into heparinised tubes. Naive, central memory, regulatory and stem cell-like memory CD4+ T cells were sorted on a BD FACSAria II using a panel including CD45RO, CCR7, CD25, CD127, CD95 and CD27. A purity above 98% was achieved for all sorted populations. PBMCs were isolated right away by Lymphoprep density gradient centrifugation and were stained directly, without culture. Samples were stained and sorted in pairs, with one healthy donor and one patient per experiment, so that batch effects were minimized. The table lists this clone with a few counts. The target of this receptor is not known. It has no much larger one-base neighbor in the sample; base qualities were not kept.

The sequence is built from TRBV7-9 and TRBJ2-5; the D gene assignment is ambiguous. The sequencing input was central memory CD4+ T cells from blood. This receptor was identified in a man under 40 in good health. In nucleotides, the sequence is TGTGCCAGCCGCCCCACGGTAGGGCAAGAGACCCAGTACTTC. Its protein reads: CASRPTVGQETQYF.